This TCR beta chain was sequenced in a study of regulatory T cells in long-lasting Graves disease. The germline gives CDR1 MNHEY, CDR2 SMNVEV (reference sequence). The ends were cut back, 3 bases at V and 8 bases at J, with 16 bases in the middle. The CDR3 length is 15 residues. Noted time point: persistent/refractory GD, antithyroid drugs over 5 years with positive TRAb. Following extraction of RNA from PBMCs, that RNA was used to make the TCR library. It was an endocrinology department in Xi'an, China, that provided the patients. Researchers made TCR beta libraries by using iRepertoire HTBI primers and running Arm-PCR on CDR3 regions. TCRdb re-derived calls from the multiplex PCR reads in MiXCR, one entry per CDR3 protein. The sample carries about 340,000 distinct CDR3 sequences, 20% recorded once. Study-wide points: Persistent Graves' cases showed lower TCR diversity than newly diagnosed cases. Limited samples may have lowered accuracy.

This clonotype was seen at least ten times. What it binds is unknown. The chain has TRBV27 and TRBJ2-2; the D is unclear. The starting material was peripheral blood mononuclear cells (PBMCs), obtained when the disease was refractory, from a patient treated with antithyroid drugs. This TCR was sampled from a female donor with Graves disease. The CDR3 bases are TGTGCCAGCAGTTTTTGGGATACCTACCAAGGGGAGCTGTTTTTT. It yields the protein CASSFWDTYQGELFF.